These 25 T cell receptor beta chains were sequenced from one sample in a study of shared clonotypes between healthy human individuals. Here immunoSEQ multiplex PCR was the method, and the copy in TCRdb shows in-frame clones only, minus some. The sample includes roughly 570,000 clones, about 98% of them seen just once. The naive CD8 fraction comprised CD45RO-negative cells positively selected for CCR7 and excluded terminally differentiated effector memory CD45RA+ cells. The sequencing sample was made of naive CD8+ T cells sorted from blood. These receptors all come from a young man in good health.

The chain uses TRBV28 and TRBJ2-7, with D tentatively TRBD1 or TRBD2 (7 bases each). Germline assignment: CDR1 MDHEN and CDR2 SYDVKM. Between the trimmed V and J ends, which lost 10 bases and 3 bases, there was a span of 19 bases. CDR3 size: 14 residues. The chain's CDR3 is CATTWAGGDYEQYF. The CDR3 DNA follows: TGTGCCACCACCTGGGCAGGGGGGGACTACGAGCAGTACTTC.

The chain employs TRBV7-9 and TRBJ2-7; D is possibly TRBD2 (5 bases). CDR1 is SEHNR and CDR2 is FQNEAQ in the germline V gene (reference sequence). The V and J ends lost 5 bases and 3 bases respectively, with 17 bases between them. The length of the CDR3 is 15 residues. For the CDR3, the DNA is TGTGCCAGCAGCCCTACCAGAAGCGGAGTCTACGAGCAGTACTTC. Translating gives CASSPTRSGVYEQYF.

The chain carries TRBV5-5 and TRBJ1-1, with TRBD1 matching over 8 bases. After removal of 3 bases from V and 2 bases from J, the junction contained 12 bases not matched to a gene. CDR3 length: 17 amino acids. In germline, CDR1 is SGHKS, CDR2 YYEKEE (reference sequence). Written as DNA, the CDR3 is TGTGCCAGCAGCTCGCTCGGGACAGGTATCTTTAACACTGAAGCTTTCTTT. Translation gives CASSSLGTGIFNTEAFF.

This chain joins TRBV7-9 and TRBJ1-2; D uncertain. This CDR3 is built from 13 residues. The germline CDR1 and CDR2 sequences are SEHNR and FQNEAQ (reference sequence). V gave up 3 bases and J gave up 5 bases, with 10 bases separating them. This CDR3 reads CASSLRVLYGYTF. The CDR3 DNA reads TGTGCCAGCAGCTTGAGGGTCTTGTATGGCTACACCTTC.

As concerns this clone: Different DNA sequences within this sample yield the same CDR3. The J gene is TRBJ2-7, the V gene TRBV6-5, with D possibly matching TRBD2 (5 bases). V was cut by 2 bases and J by 0 bases, with 8 bases left in between. CDR1 MNHEY and CDR2 SVGAGI come from the germline V gene. This CDR3 is built from 14 residues. This CDR3 is CASSYGRGSYEQYF. The CDR3 bases are TGTGCCAGCAGTTACGGTCGGGGCTCCTACGAGCAGTACTTC.

The gene calls are TRBV4-1 and TRBJ2-7, with D uncertain. The V gene's germline CDR1 is MGHRA and CDR2 YSYEKL. V was cut by 4 bases and J by 3 bases, with 16 bases left in between. CDR3 length: 15 amino acids. The CDR3 sequence is CASSPKVNTHYEQYF. CDR3 in DNA: TGCGCCAGCAGCCCCAAGGTCAATACCCACTACGAGCAGTACTTC.

Turning to this clone: Other DNA sequences in the sample encode the same CDR3. Written as DNA, the CDR3 is TGCGCCAGCAGCCAAGGGACAGGTTACGAGCAGTACTTC. It translates to CASSQGTGYEQYF. The chain links TRBV4-3 to TRBJ2-7; 7 nucleotides match TRBD1. V lost 1 base and J lost 4; bases outside the gene matches: 1. The CDR3 is 13 residues long. Germline V gene data show CDR1 as LGHNA and CDR2 as YSLEER.

The rearrangement joins TRBV2 to TRBJ1-1; D might be TRBD1 (6 bases). The germline V and J ends were trimmed by 6 bases and 1 base, with 12 bases remaining between them. This CDR3 has 14 amino acids. Germline lookup yields CDR1 SNHLY and CDR2 FYNNEI. CDR3: CASRGPTGNTEAFF. DNA for the CDR3: TGTGCCAGCAGGGGCCCGACAGGGAACACTGAAGCTTTCTTT.

V and J are TRBV27 and TRBJ2-3; tentatively, D is TRBD2 (5 bases). The CDR3 extends over 11 amino acids. With 6 bases removed from V and 5 bases from J, the gap between germline ends came to 6 bases. The germline V gene encodes CDR1 MNHEY and CDR2 SMNVEV (reference sequence). Here the CDR3 DNA reads TGTGCCAGCAGACGGGAAGATACGCAGTATTTT. This translates into CASRREDTQYF.

The chain couples TRBV6-5 to TRBJ1-4; no clear D gene. The CDR3 is 14 residues long. The V gene lost 0 bases and the J gene lost 8 bases, with 10 bases spanning the gap. Germline V gene sequence: CDR1 MNHEY, CDR2 SVGAGI. In DNA, the CDR3 is TGTGCCAGCAGTTACTCCCTCGTCCGGGAAAAACTGTTTTTT. The encoded protein is CASSYSLVREKLFF.

The chain joins TRBV15 to TRBJ2-7; 9 bases are shared with TRBD1. Per germline, CDR1 LNHNV and CDR2 YYDKDF (reference sequence). Losses at the gene ends were 1 base for V and 4 bases for J; bases not matched to a gene: 11. The CDR3 has 17 residues. DNA for the CDR3: TGTGCCACCAGCAGAGTCAGGAAGGGACAGGGCGGTTACGAGCAGTACTTC. The encoded protein is CATSRVRKGQGGYEQYF.

V gene TRBV27 combines with J gene TRBJ2-1, with D tentatively TRBD1 (5 bases). CDR1 and CDR2 from the germline V gene are MNHEY and SMNVEV (reference sequence). CDR3 length: 22 amino acids. The ends were cut back, 2 bases at V and 1 base at J, with 30 bases in the middle. CDR3 nucleotides: TGTGCCAGCAGTTTAGCGACTCTGGGCGGTACAGGTAGGGGTGGTTCCTACAATGAGCAGTTCTTC. As protein: CASSLATLGGTGRGGSYNEQFF.

This clone was seen once. This chain uses TRBV27 with TRBJ1-2; 10 bases align to TRBD1. CDR1 MNHEY and CDR2 SMNVEV come from the germline V gene (reference sequence). Unmatched junction bases numbered 9, after V lost 2 bases and J lost 6 bases. The CDR3 totals 16 residues. The DNA for the CDR3 is TGTGCCAGCAGTTTAGGGACAGGGGATAATAGGGATGGCTACACCTTC. The encoded protein is CASSLGTGDNRDGYTF.

This chain joins TRBV14 and TRBJ2-7; D may be TRBD1 (6 bases). Per the germline V gene, CDR1 is SGHDN and CDR2 is FVKESK. The ends were cut back, 3 bases at V and 0 bases at J, with 6 bases in the middle. This CDR3 comprises 13 residues. DNA for the CDR3: TGTGCCAGCAGCCACAGGGGCTCCTACGAGCAGTACTTC. Residues: CASSHRGSYEQYF.

This clone was detected only once. The rearrangement links TRBV18 to TRBJ2-7; D is uncertain. V was trimmed by 7 bases and J by 2 bases, leaving 12 bases between them. The CDR3 sequence is 13 residues long. Germline loops: CDR1 KGHSH, CDR2 LQKENI. The CDR3 DNA follows: TGTGCCAGCTTTAAAGACGGAACCTACGAGCAGTACTTC. Translating it yields CASFKDGTYEQYF.

The chain employs TRBV5-1 and TRBJ2-3; D remains unclear. The length of the CDR3 is 12 residues. V was clipped by 5 bases and J by 1 base, with 5 bases between them. Germline CDR1 is SGHRS and CDR2 is YFSETQ. This chain's CDR3 is CASRAGTDTQYF. The CDR3 DNA reads TGCGCCAGCAGGGCAGGCACAGATACGCAGTATTTT.

The chain employs TRBV9 and TRBJ2-3, with a weak D call TRBD2 (6 bases). In germline, CDR1 is SGDLS, CDR2 YYNGEE. CDR3 size: 14 residues. V shed 5 bases and J shed 2 bases, with 12 bases lying between them. CDR3 residues: CASRPGGNTDTQYF. The DNA of the CDR3 is TGTGCCAGCAGGCCCGGCGGGAACACAGATACGCAGTATTTT.

The rearrangement uses TRBV29-1 and TRBJ1-2; D gene unclear. This CDR3 has 12 amino acids. Looked up from germline, CDR1 is SQVTM and CDR2 is ANQGSEA. Trimming cost V 2 bases and J 6 bases, with 10 bases left between them. The CDR3 region has the DNA TGCAGCGTTGAATGGCAGGTGGATGGCTACACCTTC. This codes for CSVEWQVDGYTF.

The V call is TRBV5-4, the J call TRBJ2-5; 7 bases line up with TRBD2. V trimming: 8 bases; J trimming: 5 bases; junction bases outside the gene matches: 15. Germline V CDR1 and CDR2: SGHNT, YYREEE (reference sequence). The length of the CDR3 is 15 residues. The DNA for the CDR3 is TGTGCCAGTCAACCCTCGCCAGGGACTATGGAGACCCAGTACTTC. Translating it yields CASQPSPGTMETQYF.

In its sample, this clone was seen once. The gene calls are TRBV28 and TRBJ2-7; D call uncertain. Germline V lookup: CDR1 MDHEN, CDR2 SYDVKM. Trimming shortened V by 5 bases and J by 4 bases, and 18 bases separated the two germline ends. This CDR3 has 15 amino acids. The CDR3 loop is CASSPQDLPRYEQYF. The CDR3 DNA sequence: TGTGCCAGCAGTCCTCAGGATCTTCCTCGATACGAGCAGTACTTC. Filled out from reference TRBV28 and TRBJ2-7, the complete variable domain reads DVKVTQSSRYLVKRTGEKVFLECVQDMDHENMFWYRQDPGLGLRLIYFSYDVKMKEKGDIPEGYSVSREKKERFSLILESASTNQTSMYLCASSPQDLPRYEQYFGPGTRLTVT.

The V and J genes are TRBV27 and TRBJ1-1; D gene ambiguous. The CDR3 is 12 amino acids. Germline lookup yields CDR1 MNHEY and CDR2 SMNVEV (reference sequence). V lost 5 bases, J lost 1 base, and 5 bases lay in between. The CDR3 DNA reads TGTGCCAGCAGTAAGGGGAACACTGAAGCTTTCTTT. Its translation: CASSKGNTEAFF.

This clone has only one observation. This chain joins TRBV5-1 and TRBJ1-2, with D hard to call. This CDR3 comprises 16 residues. Trimming removed 0 bases at V and 4 bases at J, with 16 bases between. Germline values: CDR1 SGHRS, CDR2 YFSETQ. In DNA form, the CDR3 reads TGCGCCAGCAGCTTGGCCGGGGATGGTCACCCCTATGGCTACACCTTC. It is translated as CASSLAGDGHPYGYTF.

The V gene is TRBV10-3, the J gene TRBJ1-1; TRBD1 is a possible D gene (6 bases). The germline gives CDR1 ENHRY, CDR2 SYGVKD. The CDR3 runs 13 residues. Trimming stripped 5 bases from V and 3 bases from J, with 10 bases between. The CDR3 DNA follows: TGTGCCATCAGTCCACAGGGAGACACTGAAGCTTTCTTT. Protein sequence: CAISPQGDTEAFF.

This chain uses TRBV18 with TRBJ2-1; TRBD1 is a possible D gene (6 bases). V lost 3 bases and J 9 bases, leaving 15 bases between the germline ends. Germline lookup yields CDR1 KGHSH and CDR2 LQKENI. The CDR3 length is 14 residues. The DNA for the CDR3 is TGTGCCAGCTCACCGCCCGTGGGGGCGCTTGAGCAGTTCTTC. This encodes CASSPPVGALEQFF.

The chain is built from TRBV6-1 and TRBJ2-3, with D hard to call. This CDR3 is built from 14 residues. Germline V gene lookup returns CDR1 MNHNS and CDR2 SASEGT. The germline V and J ends were trimmed by 0 bases and 0 bases, with 4 bases remaining between them. The DNA for the CDR3 is TGTGCCAGCAGTGAAGCCATTAGCACAGATACGCAGTATTTT. This translates into CASSEAISTDTQYF.